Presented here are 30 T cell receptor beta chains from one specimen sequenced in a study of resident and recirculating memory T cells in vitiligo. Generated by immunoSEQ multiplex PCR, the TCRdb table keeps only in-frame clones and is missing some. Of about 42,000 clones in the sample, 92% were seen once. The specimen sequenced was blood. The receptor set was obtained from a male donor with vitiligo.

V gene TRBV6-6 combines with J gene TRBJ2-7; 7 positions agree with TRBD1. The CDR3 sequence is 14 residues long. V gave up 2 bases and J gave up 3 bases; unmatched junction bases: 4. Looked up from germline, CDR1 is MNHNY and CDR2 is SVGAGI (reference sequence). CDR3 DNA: TGTGCCAGCAGTTACCCCGGGACAGTCTACGAGCAGTACTTC. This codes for CASSYPGTVYEQYF.

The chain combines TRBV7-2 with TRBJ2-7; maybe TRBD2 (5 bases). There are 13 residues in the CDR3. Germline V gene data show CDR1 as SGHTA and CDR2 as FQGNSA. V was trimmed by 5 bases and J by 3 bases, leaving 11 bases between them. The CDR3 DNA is TGTGCCAGCAGCCGTTCGGGGTTCTACGAGCAGTACTTC. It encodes CASSRSGFYEQYF.

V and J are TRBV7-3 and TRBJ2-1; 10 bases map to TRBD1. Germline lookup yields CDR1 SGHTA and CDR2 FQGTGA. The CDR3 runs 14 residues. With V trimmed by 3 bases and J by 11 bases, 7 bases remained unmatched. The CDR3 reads CASSLGQGKFQQFF. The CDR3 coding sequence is TGTGCCAGCAGCTTGGGACAGGGGAAATTCCAGCAGTTCTTC.

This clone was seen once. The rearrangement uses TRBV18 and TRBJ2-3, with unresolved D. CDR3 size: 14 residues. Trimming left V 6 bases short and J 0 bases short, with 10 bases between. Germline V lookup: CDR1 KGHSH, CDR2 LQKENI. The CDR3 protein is CASSPRLSTDTQYF. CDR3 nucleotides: TGTGCCAGCTCCCCCAGGTTAAGCACAGATACGCAGTATTTT.

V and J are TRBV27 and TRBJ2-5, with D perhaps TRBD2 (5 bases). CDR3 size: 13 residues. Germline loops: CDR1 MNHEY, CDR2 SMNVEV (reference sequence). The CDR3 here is CATRGLGWETQYF. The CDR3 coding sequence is TGTGCAACCCGCGGACTCGGTTGGGAGACCCAGTACTTC.

Here the CDR3 reads CASSPGTSETQYF. DNA of the CDR3: TGCGCCAGCAGCCCCGGGACTAGCGAGACCCAGTACTTC. This sequence joins TRBV5-1 and TRBJ2-5; TRBD2 matches at 9 bases. Germline V gene data show CDR1 as SGHRS and CDR2 as YFSETQ. V gave up 4 bases and J gave up 5 bases; unmatched junction bases: 3. This CDR3 has 13 residues.

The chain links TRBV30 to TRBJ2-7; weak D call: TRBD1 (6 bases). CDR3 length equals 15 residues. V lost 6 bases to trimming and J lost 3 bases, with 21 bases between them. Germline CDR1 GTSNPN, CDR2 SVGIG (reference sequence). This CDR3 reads CACLPARTVIYEQYF. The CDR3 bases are TGTGCCTGCCTCCCAGCCAGGACAGTGATCTACGAGCAGTACTTC.

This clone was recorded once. The CDR3: CASSEGGWEKLFF. The CDR3 DNA reads as TGTGCCAGTAGTGAAGGGGGCTGGGAAAAACTGTTTTTT. This rearrangement joins TRBV19 to TRBJ1-4; 7 nucleotides match TRBD1. Losses at the gene ends were 5 bases for V and 8 bases for J; bases not matched to a gene: 5. Germline CDR1 LNHDA, CDR2 SQIVND (reference sequence). CDR3 length equals 13 residues. The full variable domain, in which reference TRBV19 and TRBJ1-4 provide the parts outside the CDR3, is DGGITQSPKYLFRKEGQNVTLSCEQNLNHDAMYWYRQDPGQGLRLIYYSQIVNDFQKGDIAEGYSVSREKKESFPLTVTSAQKNPTAFYLCASSEGGWEKLFFGSGTQLSVL.

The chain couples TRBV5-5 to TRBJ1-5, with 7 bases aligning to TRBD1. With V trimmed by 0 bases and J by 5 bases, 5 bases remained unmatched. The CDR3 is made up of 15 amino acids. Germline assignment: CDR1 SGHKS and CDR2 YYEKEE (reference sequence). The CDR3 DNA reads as TGTGCCAGCAGCTTGGAGGGACAGCCCTATCAGCCCCAGCATTTT. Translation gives CASSLEGQPYQPQHF.

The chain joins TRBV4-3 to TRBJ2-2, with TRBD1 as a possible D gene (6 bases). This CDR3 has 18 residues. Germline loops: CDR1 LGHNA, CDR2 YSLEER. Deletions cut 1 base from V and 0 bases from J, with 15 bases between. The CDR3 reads CASSQVAGTLPNTGELFF. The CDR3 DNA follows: TGCGCCAGCAGCCAAGTAGCCGGGACACTCCCGAACACCGGGGAGCTGTTTTTT.

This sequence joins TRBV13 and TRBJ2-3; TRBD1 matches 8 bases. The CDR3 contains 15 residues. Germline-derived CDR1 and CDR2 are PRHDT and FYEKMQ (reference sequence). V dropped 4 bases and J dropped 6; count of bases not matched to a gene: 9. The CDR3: CASSWTGQRVDTQYF. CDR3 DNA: TGTGCCAGCAGCTGGACAGGGCAACGTGTGGATACGCAGTATTTT. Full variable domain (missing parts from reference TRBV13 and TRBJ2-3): AAGVIQSPRHLIKEKRETATLKCYPIPRHDTVYWYQQGPGQDPQFLISFYEKMQSDKGSIPDRFSAQQFSDYHSELNMSSLELGDSALYFCASSWTGQRVDTQYFGPGTRLTVL.

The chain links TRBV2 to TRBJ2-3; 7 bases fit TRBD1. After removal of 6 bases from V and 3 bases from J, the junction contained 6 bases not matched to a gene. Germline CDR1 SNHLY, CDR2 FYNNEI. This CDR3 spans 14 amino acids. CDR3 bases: TGTGCCAGCAGCCGACAGGGTTCGACAGATACGCAGTATTTT. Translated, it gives CASSRQGSTDTQYF.

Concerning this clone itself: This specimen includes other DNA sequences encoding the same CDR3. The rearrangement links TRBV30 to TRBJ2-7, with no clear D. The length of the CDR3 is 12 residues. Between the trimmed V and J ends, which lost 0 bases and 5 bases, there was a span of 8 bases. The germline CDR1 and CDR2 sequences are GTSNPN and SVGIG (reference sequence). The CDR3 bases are TGTGCCTGGAGTGTTCTGGGCCACGAGCAGTACTTC. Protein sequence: CAWSVLGHEQYF. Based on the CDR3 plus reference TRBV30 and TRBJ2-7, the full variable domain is SQTIHQWPATLVQPVGSPLSLECTVEGTSNPNLYWYRQAAGRGLQLLFYSVGIGQISSEVPQNLSASRPQDRQFILSSKKLLLSDSGFYLCAWSVLGHEQYFGPGTRLTVT.

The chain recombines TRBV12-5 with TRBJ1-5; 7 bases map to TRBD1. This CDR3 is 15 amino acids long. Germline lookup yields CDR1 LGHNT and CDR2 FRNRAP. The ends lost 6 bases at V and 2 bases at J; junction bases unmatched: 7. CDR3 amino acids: CASGATGHRNQPQHF. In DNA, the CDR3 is TGTGCTAGTGGGGCGACAGGGCATCGCAATCAGCCCCAGCATTTT.

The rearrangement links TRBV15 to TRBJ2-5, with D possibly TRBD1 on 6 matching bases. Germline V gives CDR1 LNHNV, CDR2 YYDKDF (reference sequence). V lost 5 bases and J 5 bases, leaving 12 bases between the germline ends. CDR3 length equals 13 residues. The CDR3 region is CATSFGTRETQYF. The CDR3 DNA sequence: TGTGCCACCAGCTTTGGGACACGCGAGACCCAGTACTTC.

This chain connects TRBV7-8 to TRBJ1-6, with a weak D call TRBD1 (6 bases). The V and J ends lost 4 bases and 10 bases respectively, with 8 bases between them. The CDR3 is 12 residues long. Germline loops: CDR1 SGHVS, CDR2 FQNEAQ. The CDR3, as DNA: TGTGCCAGCAGCTCAGGGGACTCACCCCTCCACTTT. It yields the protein CASSSGDSPLHF. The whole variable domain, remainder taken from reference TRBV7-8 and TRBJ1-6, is GAGVSQSPRYKVAKRGQDVALRCDPISGHVSLFWYQQALGQGPEFLTYFQNEAQLDKSGLPSDRFFAERPEGSVSTLKIQRTQQEDSAVYLCASSSGDSPLHFGNGTRLTVT.

The CDR3: CAWTGVGTQYF. CDR3 bases: TGTGCCTGGACCGGAGTGGGGACCCAGTACTTC. The chain recombines TRBV30 with TRBJ2-5; D unresolved. V shed 4 bases and J shed 7 bases, with 10 bases lying between them. Germline-derived CDR1 and CDR2 are GTSNPN and SVGIG (reference sequence). There are 11 residues in the CDR3.

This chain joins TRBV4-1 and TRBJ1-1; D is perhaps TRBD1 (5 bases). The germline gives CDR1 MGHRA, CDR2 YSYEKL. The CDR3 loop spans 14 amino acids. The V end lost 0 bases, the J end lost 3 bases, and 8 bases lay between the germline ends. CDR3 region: CASSQDGHYTEAFF. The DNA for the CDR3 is TGCGCCAGCAGCCAAGACGGACATTACACTGAAGCTTTCTTT.

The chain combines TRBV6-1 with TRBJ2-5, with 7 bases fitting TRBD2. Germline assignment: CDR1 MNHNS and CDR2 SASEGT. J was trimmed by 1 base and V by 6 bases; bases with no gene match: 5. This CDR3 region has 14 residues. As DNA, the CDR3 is TGTGCCAGCAGGCCGCTAGCGGTCCAAGAGACCCAGTACTTC. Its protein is CASRPLAVQETQYF.

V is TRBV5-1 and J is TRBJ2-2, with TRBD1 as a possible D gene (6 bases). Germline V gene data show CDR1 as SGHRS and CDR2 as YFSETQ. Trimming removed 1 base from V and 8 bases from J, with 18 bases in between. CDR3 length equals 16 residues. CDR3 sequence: CASSLKPGHAAGELFF. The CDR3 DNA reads TGCGCCAGCAGCTTGAAACCGGGACACGCTGCGGGGGAGCTGTTTTTT.

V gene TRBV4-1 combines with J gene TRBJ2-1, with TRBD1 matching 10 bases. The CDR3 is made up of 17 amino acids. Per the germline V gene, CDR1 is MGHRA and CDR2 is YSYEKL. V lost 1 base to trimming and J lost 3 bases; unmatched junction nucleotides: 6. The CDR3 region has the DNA TGCGCCAGCAGCCAAGGGCCCGGGACAGGGGTCTACAATGAGCAGTTCTTC. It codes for CASSQGPGTGVYNEQFF.

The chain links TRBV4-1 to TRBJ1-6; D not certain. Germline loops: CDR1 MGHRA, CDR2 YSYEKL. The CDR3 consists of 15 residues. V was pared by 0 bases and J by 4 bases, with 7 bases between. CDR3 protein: CASSQEPVYNSPLHF. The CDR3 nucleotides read TGCGCCAGCAGCCAAGAACCAGTTTATAATTCACCCCTCCACTTT.

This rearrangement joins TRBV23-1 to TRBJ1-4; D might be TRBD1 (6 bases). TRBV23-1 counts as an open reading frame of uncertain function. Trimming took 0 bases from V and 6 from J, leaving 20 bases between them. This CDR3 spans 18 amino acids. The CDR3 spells CASSQSDGTPREYEKLFF. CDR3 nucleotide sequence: TGCGCCAGCAGTCAATCTGACGGGACACCAAGAGAATATGAAAAACTGTTTTTT.

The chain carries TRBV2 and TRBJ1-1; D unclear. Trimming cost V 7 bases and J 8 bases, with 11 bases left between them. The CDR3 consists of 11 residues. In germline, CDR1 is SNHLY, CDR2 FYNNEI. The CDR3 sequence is CASKEGPEAFF. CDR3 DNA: TGTGCCAGCAAAGAGGGCCCAGAAGCTTTCTTT.

The CDR3 DNA follows: TGTGCCAGCAGCTCTACAGGGGGCTGGGAGACCCAGTACTTC. This translates into CASSSTGGWETQYF. The V call is TRBV7-2, the J call TRBJ2-5, with 9 bases lining up with TRBD1. This CDR3 region has 14 residues. From germline, CDR1 is SGHTA and CDR2 FQGNSA. J lost 5 bases, V lost 4 bases, and 5 bases had no gene match.

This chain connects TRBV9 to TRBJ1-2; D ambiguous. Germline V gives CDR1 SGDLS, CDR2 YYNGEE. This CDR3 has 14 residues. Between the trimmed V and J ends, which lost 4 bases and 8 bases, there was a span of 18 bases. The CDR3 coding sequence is TGTGCCAGCAGCCCCTCTATAAATGCGGGCGGCTACACCTTC. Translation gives CASSPSINAGGYTF.

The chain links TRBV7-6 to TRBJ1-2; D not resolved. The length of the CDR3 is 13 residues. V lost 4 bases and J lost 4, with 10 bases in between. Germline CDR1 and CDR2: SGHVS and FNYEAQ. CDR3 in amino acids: CASSYRGGYGYTF. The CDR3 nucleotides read TGTGCCAGCAGCTACCGAGGCGGCTATGGCTACACCTTC.

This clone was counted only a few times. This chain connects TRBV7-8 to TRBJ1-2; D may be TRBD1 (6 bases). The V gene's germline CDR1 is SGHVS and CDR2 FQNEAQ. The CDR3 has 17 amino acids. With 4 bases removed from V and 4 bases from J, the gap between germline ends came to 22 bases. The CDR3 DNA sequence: TGTGCCAGCAGCTCCGGCACGGTGCAAAAGACAGGCTATGGCTACACCTTC. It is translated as CASSSGTVQKTGYGYTF.

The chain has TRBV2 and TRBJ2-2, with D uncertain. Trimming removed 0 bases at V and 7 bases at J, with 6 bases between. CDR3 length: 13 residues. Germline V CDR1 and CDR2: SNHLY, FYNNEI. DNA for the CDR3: TGTGCCAGCAGTGAAGCTAGTCTCGGGGAGCTGTTTTTT. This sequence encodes CASSEASLGELFF.

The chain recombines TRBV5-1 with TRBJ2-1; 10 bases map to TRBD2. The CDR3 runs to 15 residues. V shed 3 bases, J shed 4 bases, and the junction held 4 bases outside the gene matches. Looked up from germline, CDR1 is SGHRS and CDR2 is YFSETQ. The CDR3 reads CASSSTTSGYNEQFF. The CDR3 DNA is TGCGCCAGCAGCTCGACGACTAGCGGGTACAATGAGCAGTTCTTC.